This is a list of T cell receptor beta chains from one sample in a study of blood T cell repertoires in COVID-19. Sequencing used immunoSEQ multiplex PCR; TCRdb keeps in-frame clones, though not all of them. The sample holds tens of thousands of clones, under 80% seen once. The sequenced sample was peripheral blood. These receptors originate from a woman aged 80 or over with active or convalescent COVID-19. The CDR3 runs from the conserved cysteine through the conserved F or W. Each record gives: J gene, CDR3 length, clone size, V gene, D gene, CDR3 protein, CDR3 DNA. The D gene is left open where the match is weak. Expanded clones are given a class, and other clones once, few, many or no size at all.

J gene: TRBJ2-7; CDR3 length: 13; clone size: NA; V gene: TRBV12-3/TRBV12-4; D gene: NA; CDR3 protein: CASSLMAPYEQYF; CDR3 DNA: TGTGCCAGCAGTTTAATGGCACCCTACGAGCAGTACTTC
J gene: TRBJ1-1; CDR3 length: 13; clone size: NA; V gene: TRBV6-2/TRBV6-3; D gene: NA; CDR3 protein: CASSYAGNTEAFF; CDR3 DNA: TGTGCCAGCAGTTACGCAGGGAACACTGAAGCTTTCTTT
J gene: TRBJ1-1; CDR3 length: 12; clone size: NA; V gene: TRBV28; D gene: NA; CDR3 protein: CAIRTFNTEAFF; CDR3 DNA: TGTGCCATACGGACTTTTAACACTGAAGCTTTCTTT
J gene: TRBJ2-1; CDR3 length: 15; clone size: once; V gene: TRBV4-1; D gene: TRBD2; CDR3 protein: CASSQEGTGGLEQFF; CDR3 DNA: TGCGCCAGCAGCCAAGAAGGGACGGGGGGGCTGGAGCAGTTCTTC
J gene: TRBJ2-7; CDR3 length: 14; clone size: NA; V gene: TRBV6-5; D gene: NA; CDR3 protein: CASKVAFAVYEQYF; CDR3 DNA: TGTGCCAGCAAGGTCGCCTTCGCGGTCTACGAGCAGTACTTC
J gene: TRBJ1-1; CDR3 length: 12; clone size: once; V gene: TRBV19; D gene: NA; CDR3 protein: CASEDRNTEAFF; CDR3 DNA: TGTGCCAGTGAGGACAGGAACACTGAAGCTTTCTTT
J gene: TRBJ2-1; CDR3 length: 17; clone size: NA; V gene: TRBV7-2; D gene: TRBD2; CDR3 protein: CASSSFSGGGPYNEQFF; CDR3 DNA: TGTGCCAGCAGCTCCTTTAGTGGCGGGGGGCCGTACAATGAGCAGTTCTTC
J gene: TRBJ2-6; CDR3 length: 20; clone size: NA; V gene: TRBV9; D gene: TRBD1; CDR3 protein: CASSPHLAGQGAAGANVLTF; CDR3 DNA: TGTGCCAGCAGCCCCCACCTCGCGGGACAGGGGGCAGCTGGGGCCAACGTCCTGACTTTC
J gene: TRBJ1-3; CDR3 length: 15; clone size: NA; V gene: TRBV6-6; D gene: NA; CDR3 protein: CASSQTRESGNTIYF; CDR3 DNA: TGTGCCAGCAGTCAGACCCGGGAGTCTGGAAACACCATATATTTT
J gene: TRBJ2-7; CDR3 length: 14; clone size: NA; V gene: TRBV10-3; D gene: TRBD1; CDR3 protein: CAINWPGGNLRPDF; CDR3 DNA: TGTGCCATCAATTGGCCAGGGGGTAATCTGAGGCCGGACTTC
J gene: TRBJ2-2; CDR3 length: 15; clone size: NA; V gene: TRBV18; D gene: NA; CDR3 protein: CASSPRRGNTGELFF; CDR3 DNA: TGTGCCAGCTCACCACGCAGGGGTAATACCGGGGAGCTGTTTTTT
J gene: TRBJ1-1; CDR3 length: 15; clone size: NA; V gene: TRBV16; D gene: TRBD1; CDR3 protein: CASSQRDRLGTEAFF; CDR3 DNA: TGTGCCAGCAGCCAACGGGACAGACTTGGAACTGAAGCTTTCTTT
J gene: TRBJ1-6; CDR3 length: 15; clone size: NA; V gene: TRBV15; D gene: NA; CDR3 protein: CATSRDQRYNSPLHF; CDR3 DNA: TGTGCCACCAGCAGAGATCAGCGGTATAATTCACCCCTCCACTTT
J gene: TRBJ2-7; CDR3 length: 14; clone size: few; V gene: TRBV7-3; D gene: TRBD2; CDR3 protein: CASSPSGGAREQYF; CDR3 DNA: TGTGCCAGCAGCCCCAGCGGGGGGGCGAGAGAGCAGTACTTC
J gene: TRBJ2-1; CDR3 length: 12; clone size: NA; V gene: TRBV10-2; D gene: TRBD2; CDR3 protein: CASRDPGGAGFF; CDR3 DNA: TGCGCCAGCAGGGACCCCGGGGGGGCTGGGTTCTTC
J gene: TRBJ2-1; CDR3 length: 13; clone size: NA; V gene: TRBV7-6; D gene: NA; CDR3 protein: CASSPTLTSEQFF; CDR3 DNA: TGTGCCAGCAGCCCTACTTTGACTAGTGAGCAGTTCTTC
J gene: TRBJ2-5; CDR3 length: 15; clone size: NA; V gene: TRBV7-3; D gene: TRBD2; CDR3 protein: CASSLSGGARETQYF; CDR3 DNA: TGTGCCAGCAGCTTAAGCGGGGGGGCTCGGGAGACCCAGTACTTC
J gene: TRBJ2-1; CDR3 length: 15; clone size: NA; V gene: TRBV28; D gene: TRBD2; CDR3 protein: CASRGSSGDYNEQFF; CDR3 DNA: TGTGCCAGCAGGGGGAGTAGCGGGGACTACAATGAGCAGTTCTTC
J gene: TRBJ2-3; CDR3 length: 15; clone size: NA; V gene: TRBV6-1; D gene: NA; CDR3 protein: CASSEGNRYTDTQYF; CDR3 DNA: TGTGCCAGCAGTGAAGGGAACAGGTACACAGATACGCAGTATTTT
J gene: TRBJ1-6; CDR3 length: 16; clone size: NA; V gene: TRBV11-2; D gene: NA; CDR3 protein: CASSFGGGLYNSPLHF; CDR3 DNA: TGTGCCAGCAGCTTCGGAGGTGGGCTCTATAATTCACCCCTCCACTTT
J gene: TRBJ1-6; CDR3 length: 15; clone size: NA; V gene: TRBV24-1; D gene: TRBD1; CDR3 protein: CATTGTGGTPPPLHF; CDR3 DNA: TGTGCCACCACAGGGACAGGGGGCACCCCTCCACCCCTCCACTTT
J gene: TRBJ1-6; CDR3 length: 13; clone size: NA; V gene: TRBV14; D gene: NA; CDR3 protein: CASSQEGRSPLHF; CDR3 DNA: TGTGCCAGCAGCCAAGAAGGGAGGTCACCCCTCCACTTT
J gene: TRBJ1-1; CDR3 length: 12; clone size: NA; V gene: TRBV25-1; D gene: NA; CDR3 protein: CASTYGNTEAFF; CDR3 DNA: TGTGCCAGCACCTACGGGAACACTGAAGCTTTCTTT
J gene: TRBJ2-2; CDR3 length: 14; clone size: NA; V gene: TRBV18; D gene: NA; CDR3 protein: CASSPEQNTGELFF; CDR3 DNA: TGTGCCAGCTCACCCGAACAGAACACCGGGGAGCTGTTTTTT
J gene: TRBJ2-2; CDR3 length: 18; clone size: NA; V gene: TRBV5-4; D gene: TRBD2; CDR3 protein: CASSFGLAGGRNTGELFF; CDR3 DNA: TGTGCCAGCAGCTTCGGACTAGCGGGGGGCCGGAACACCGGGGAGCTGTTTTTT
J gene: TRBJ2-7; CDR3 length: 13; clone size: NA; V gene: TRBV29-1; D gene: NA; CDR3 protein: CSVTRGASYEQYF; CDR3 DNA: TGCAGCGTTACCCGGGGGGCAAGCTACGAGCAGTACTTC
J gene: TRBJ2-3; CDR3 length: 15; clone size: few; V gene: TRBV11-2; D gene: NA; CDR3 protein: CASSLVQGPPDTQYF; CDR3 DNA: TGTGCCAGCAGCTTAGTCCAGGGGCCCCCAGATACGCAGTATTTT
J gene: TRBJ2-7; CDR3 length: 14; clone size: NA; V gene: TRBV2; D gene: NA; CDR3 protein: CASNPLAQGYEQYF; CDR3 DNA: TGTGCCAGCAACCCCTTAGCACAGGGCTACGAGCAGTACTTC
J gene: TRBJ1-1; CDR3 length: 12; clone size: once; V gene: TRBV19; D gene: NA; CDR3 protein: CASTGAGSEAFF; CDR3 DNA: TGTGCCAGTACCGGGGCGGGGTCTGAAGCTTTCTTT
J gene: TRBJ2-3; CDR3 length: 12; clone size: NA; V gene: TRBV5-1; D gene: NA; CDR3 protein: CASFLFRDTQYF; CDR3 DNA: TGCGCCAGCTTTTTGTTTCGAGATACGCAGTATTTT
J gene: TRBJ2-5; CDR3 length: 14; clone size: NA; V gene: TRBV2; D gene: NA; CDR3 protein: CASRNRGGQETQYF; CDR3 DNA: TGTGCCAGCAGGAACAGGGGGGGACAAGAGACCCAGTACTTC
J gene: TRBJ1-2; CDR3 length: 17; clone size: once; V gene: TRBV5-4; D gene: TRBD1; CDR3 protein: CASSSGTDLVLGYGYTF; CDR3 DNA: TGTGCCAGCAGCTCCGGGACAGATTTGGTTTTAGGCTATGGCTACACCTTC
J gene: TRBJ1-4; CDR3 length: 16; clone size: NA; V gene: TRBV6-5; D gene: NA; CDR3 protein: CASSYFRDATNEKLFF; CDR3 DNA: TGTGCCAGCAGTTACTTTCGGGATGCAACTAATGAAAAACTGTTTTTT
J gene: TRBJ1-1; CDR3 length: 14; clone size: NA; V gene: TRBV4-3; D gene: NA; CDR3 protein: CASSQSKAGREAFF; CDR3 DNA: TGCGCCAGCAGCCAATCGAAAGCGGGCAGGGAAGCTTTCTTT
J gene: TRBJ2-5; CDR3 length: 16; clone size: few; V gene: TRBV7-8; D gene: NA; CDR3 protein: CASSLEGRGRRGSQYF; CDR3 DNA: TGTGCCAGCAGCTTAGAGGGCAGGGGCCGGCGCGGGTCCCAGTACTTC
J gene: TRBJ1-5; CDR3 length: 16; clone size: NA; V gene: TRBV19; D gene: TRBD1; CDR3 protein: CASSVSGTGGNQPQHF; CDR3 DNA: TGTGCCAGTAGTGTTTCCGGGACAGGGGGAAATCAGCCCCAGCATTTT
J gene: TRBJ1-1; CDR3 length: 13; clone size: NA; V gene: TRBV18; D gene: TRBD1; CDR3 protein: CASYQGARTEAFF; CDR3 DNA: TGTGCCAGCTACCAGGGGGCGCGGACTGAAGCTTTCTTT
J gene: TRBJ2-1; CDR3 length: 19; clone size: once; V gene: TRBV12-5; D gene: TRBD1; CDR3 protein: CASGLGPLSGTGGYNEQFF; CDR3 DNA: TGTGCTAGTGGTTTGGGGCCTCTTTCCGGGACAGGGGGTTACAATGAGCAGTTCTTC
J gene: TRBJ1-3; CDR3 length: 14; clone size: NA; V gene: TRBV5-8; D gene: NA; CDR3 protein: CASSAWGSRNTIYF; CDR3 DNA: TGTGCCAGCAGCGCGTGGGGCTCCAGAAACACCATATATTTT
J gene: TRBJ2-1; CDR3 length: 14; clone size: NA; V gene: TRBV6-2/TRBV6-3; D gene: NA; CDR3 protein: CASSYAGERNEQFF; CDR3 DNA: TGTGCCAGCAGTTACGCAGGGGAGAGGAATGAGCAGTTCTTC
J gene: TRBJ1-4; CDR3 length: 13; clone size: NA; V gene: TRBV19; D gene: NA; CDR3 protein: CASSVPGLEKLFF; CDR3 DNA: TGTGCCAGTAGTGTCCCTGGACTAGAAAAACTGTTTTTT